This T cell receptor (beta chain) was sequenced for a study of cytomegalovirus exposure and HLA in healthy donors. Study-wide findings and caveats: A later analysis found most CMV-associated TCR beta chains apparently HLA-restricted. In a later analysis, at a false discovery rate of 0.05, 16,951 TCR beta sequences were associated with HLA alleles. In terms of immune exposure information, only CMV serostatus was available.

The CDR3 sequence is 15 residues long. Trimming took 3 bases from V and 4 from J; bases not matched to a gene: 9. Germline V CDR1 and CDR2: SGHRS, YFSETQ. As for this clone: The target antigen is unknown.

PCR employed 60 Vbeta and 13 Jbeta primers. Clones were read by immunoSEQ multiplex PCR, and TCRdb kept only the in-frame ones, dropping some. The top ten hold 1.7% of the sample, which has about 200,000 clones, 70% to 85% seen once. Input material: PBMCs. The sequence was collected from a man aged 45-65 years in good health and CMV-seronegative. This chain links TRBV5-1 with TRBJ1-2; 7 bases match TRBD1. The CDR3 DNA reads as TGCGCCAGCAGCTCGGACAGGTCCCTCTCCTATGGCTACACCTTC. This sequence encodes CASSSDRSLSYGYTF.